The 13 T cell receptor beta chains in this list originate from one sample, sequenced in a study of cytomegalovirus exposure and HLA in healthy donors. Researchers ran the PCR with 60 Vbeta and 13 Jbeta primers. This table comes from immunoSEQ multiplex PCR, and its TCRdb copy is limited to in-frame clones, with some not included. Altogether around 120,000 clones are present, approximately 76% being singletons, with the ten largest covering about 32%. Sequenced sample: PBMCs. The receptor source for this set is a man in his 60s in good health and CMV-seropositive.

The V gene is TRBV30, the J gene TRBJ2-3; 10 nucleotides match TRBD2. The length of the CDR3 is 15 residues. Germline CDR1 is GTSNPN and CDR2 is SVGIG (reference sequence). J gave up 2 bases and V 3 bases, and 5 bases lay outside the gene matches. The CDR3: CAWSHGLADTDTQYF. DNA of the CDR3: TGTGCCTGGAGCCACGGACTAGCGGACACAGATACGCAGTATTTT.

V usage is TRBV6-6 and J usage is TRBJ2-2, with 11 bases matching TRBD2. Germline loops: CDR1 MNHNY, CDR2 SVGAGI (reference sequence). J was trimmed by 4 bases and V by 4 bases; bases with no gene match: 5. There are 16 residues in the CDR3. The CDR3 DNA follows: TGTGCCAGCAGTTTGCTAGCGGGAGGTGGCACCGGGGAGCTGTTTTTT. Amino acid sequence: CASSLLAGGGTGELFF.

CDR3 sequence reads: CASSVGTGTSYEQYF. The DNA of the CDR3 is TGTGCCAGCAGCGTCGGGACAGGGACATCCTACGAGCAGTACTTC. The chain has TRBV7-3 and TRBJ2-7; 9 bases are a match to TRBD1. V trimming: 5 bases; J trimming: 1 base; junction bases outside the gene matches: 6. The germline V gene encodes CDR1 SGHTA and CDR2 FQGTGA. There are 15 residues in the CDR3.

Details on this clone: The same CDR3 arises from other DNA sequences in this sample as well. The chain uses TRBV2 and TRBJ1-5, with D possibly being TRBD1 (5 bases). V lost 8 bases and J 2 bases, leaving 7 bases between the germline ends. Germline V gives CDR1 SNHLY, CDR2 FYNNEI. The CDR3 has 12 residues. The CDR3 region has the DNA TGTGCCAGCTCCAGGGGCAATCAGCCCCAGCATTTT. Its translation is CASSRGNQPQHF.

The table lists this clone with a few counts. The chain uses TRBV27 and TRBJ1-2, with 8 bases lining up with TRBD1. CDR1 and CDR2 from the germline V gene are MNHEY and SMNVEV (reference sequence). Trimming cost V 5 bases and J 1 base; bases outside gene matches: 3. The CDR3 sequence is 14 residues long. As DNA, the CDR3 is TGTGCCAGCAGTCGGACAGGGCTTAACTATGGCTACACCTTC. Translated, it gives CASSRTGLNYGYTF.

In nucleotides, the CDR3 is TGTGCCAGCAGCGTAGAGGGGGGGGTCGCACAGGGAGCAGGAAACACCATATATTTT. Translation: CASSVEGGVAQGAGNTIYF. The chain combines TRBV9 with TRBJ1-3; D possibly corresponds to TRBD1 (6 bases). From germline, CDR1 is SGDLS and CDR2 YYNGEE. The germline V and J ends were trimmed by 0 bases and 4 bases, with 23 bases remaining between them. This CDR3 has 19 amino acids. The variable domain in full, with the rest retrieved from reference TRBV9 and TRBJ1-3, is DSGVTQTPKHLITATGQRVTLRCSPRSGDLSVYWYQQSLDQGLQFLIQYYNGEERAKGNILERFSAQQFPDLHSELNLSSLELGDSALYFCASSVEGGVAQGAGNTIYFGEGSWLTVV.

This rearrangement joins TRBV5-6 to TRBJ1-5, with TRBD1 matching over 7 bases. This CDR3 contains 14 residues. The V segment lost 4 bases and the J segment 4 bases; nucleotides outside the gene matches: 5. Germline V gene data show CDR1 as SGHDT and CDR2 as YYEEEE. The CDR3 spells CASSQGTVNQPQHF. CDR3 in DNA: TGTGCCAGCAGCCAAGGGACAGTAAATCAGCCCCAGCATTTT.

This clone was found a few times. The rearrangement links TRBV6-1 to TRBJ2-3; 10 bases line up with TRBD2. J was trimmed by 3 bases and V by 3 bases; bases with no gene match: 6. The length of the CDR3 is 16 residues. CDR1 is MNHNS, CDR2 SASEGT, per germline. The CDR3 here is CASSDVSGRNTDTQYF. DNA of the CDR3: TGTGCCAGCAGTGACGTTAGCGGGAGGAATACAGATACGCAGTATTTT.

This chain uses TRBV28 with TRBJ1-1; D is perhaps TRBD1 (6 bases). This CDR3 region has 15 residues. V lost 6 bases to trimming and J lost 2 bases, with 16 bases between them. The germline CDR1 and CDR2 sequences are MDHEN and SYDVKM. CDR3: CASRVLGGVNTEAFF. CDR3 sequence (DNA): TGTGCCAGCAGAGTTTTAGGGGGTGTTAACACTGAAGCTTTCTTT. The full variable domain, in which reference TRBV28 and TRBJ1-1 provide the parts outside the CDR3, is DVKVTQSSRYLVKRTGEKVFLECVQDMDHENMFWYRQDPGLGLRLIYFSYDVKMKEKGDIPEGYSVSREKKERFSLILESASTNQTSMYLCASRVLGGVNTEAFFGQGTRLTVV.

The chain recombines TRBV7-9 with TRBJ2-1, with D maybe TRBD1 (6 bases). The V and J ends lost 5 bases and 9 bases respectively, with 26 bases between them. Germline V lookup: CDR1 SEHNR, CDR2 FQNEAQ (reference sequence). The CDR3 loop spans 17 amino acids. CDR3 amino acids: CASSIWGRGSPVGEQFF. The CDR3 bases are TGTGCCAGCAGCATTTGGGGGCGAGGGAGCCCGGTGGGTGAGCAGTTCTTC.

The rearrangement links TRBV29-1 to TRBJ2-5, with D maybe TRBD1 (5 bases). There are 14 residues in the CDR3. CDR1 is SQVTM and CDR2 is ANQGSEA in the germline V gene. Between the trimmed V and J ends, which lost 4 bases and 5 bases, there was a span of 17 bases. CDR3 loop: CSVVPGLSGETQYF. CDR3 coding DNA: TGCAGCGTTGTTCCAGGGCTGTCTGGGGAGACCCAGTACTTC.

This chain joins TRBV14 and TRBJ1-2; a weak D match, TRBD1 (5 bases). V lost 5 bases and J lost 1, with 20 bases in between. The germline CDR1 and CDR2 sequences are SGHDN and FVKESK. This CDR3 comprises 17 residues. CDR3 in amino acids: CASSTKFRDGSNYGYTF. As DNA, the CDR3 is TGTGCCAGCAGCACTAAATTCAGGGACGGGAGTAACTATGGCTACACCTTC.

The chain uses TRBV5-1 and TRBJ2-5; maybe TRBD2 (5 bases). V was trimmed by 1 base and J by 5 bases, leaving 15 bases between them. Germline loops: CDR1 SGHRS, CDR2 YFSETQ. CDR3 length: 15 residues. This CDR3 reads CASSLQAVRAETQYF. The CDR3 bases are TGCGCCAGCAGCTTGCAGGCGGTGAGGGCGGAGACCCAGTACTTC.